The 14 T cell receptor beta chains below come from one sample, sequenced in a study of CD8 T cells in cerebrospinal fluid in Alzheimer's disease. From the 10x single-cell sequencing reads, TCRdb lists one entry per CDR3 protein and no DNA. The repertoire table contains around 510 distinct CDR3 sequences. The sample consisted of cerebrospinal fluid. Receptors originate from a human donor with Alzheimer's disease.

This rearrangement joins TRBV7-6 to TRBJ1-2; as DNA is missing, the TRBD1 call by TCRdb cannot be tested. The CDR3 length is 16 residues. From germline, CDR1 is SGHVS and CDR2 FNYEAQ. The CDR3 protein is CASSLGTGGSNYGYTF.

This clonotype ranks as medium-sized in terms of frequency. This sequence joins TRBV6-1 and TRBJ1-5. Germline assignment: CDR1 MNHNS and CDR2 SASEGT. The CDR3 consists of 13 residues. The CDR3 region is CASSTGNYQPQHF.

This clonotype is deemed large by its frequency. The chain has TRBV7-9 and TRBJ2-5; lacking DNA, the TRBD2 call made by TCRdb goes unchecked. Germline V gives CDR1 SEHNR, CDR2 FQNEAQ (reference sequence). CDR3 length: 15 amino acids. The CDR3 here is CASSLVPTSQETQYF.

This clonotype is deemed large by its frequency. The genes are TRBV7-2 and TRBJ1-2. The germline V gene has CDR1 SGHTA and CDR2 FQGNSA. The CDR3 consists of 13 residues. The CDR3 protein is CASSPTTNYGYTF.

The gene calls are TRBV7-6 and TRBJ1-1. In germline, CDR1 is SGHVS, CDR2 FNYEAQ. The CDR3 length is 13 residues. CDR3 region: CASSSTASSEAFF.

This clonotype is labeled medium-sized based on frequency. The chain has TRBV12-3 or TRBV12-4 and TRBJ1-5. CDR3 size: 15 residues. The chain's CDR3 is CASRPTGRGNQPQHF.

By frequency, this clonotype registers large. The chain links TRBV29-1 to TRBJ2-1; the TCRdb D gene call, TRBD1, has no DNA to confirm it. The germline V gene encodes CDR1 SQVTM and CDR2 ANQGSEA. The CDR3 covers 11 residues. CDR3 loop: CSVGQGSEQFF.

This rearrangement joins TRBV12-3 or TRBV12-4 to TRBJ1-1. The CDR3 consists of 13 residues. CDR3 residues: CASTTGRNTEAFF.

V gene TRBV19 combines with J gene TRBJ2-1; the TCRdb D gene call, TRBD1, has no DNA to confirm it. Germline V lookup: CDR1 LNHDA, CDR2 SQIVND (reference sequence). This CDR3 is built from 15 residues. The CDR3 is CASSIGYRSMDEQFF.

This clonotype registers large by frequency. V is TRBV11-2 and J is TRBJ2-3. The length of the CDR3 is 14 residues. Germline V gene lookup returns CDR1 SGHAT and CDR2 FQNNGV. CDR3 sequence: CASSPSDSLDTQYF.

This rearrangement joins TRBV19 to TRBJ1-5. Germline V CDR1 and CDR2: LNHDA, SQIVND (reference sequence). The CDR3 has 12 amino acids. CDR3: CASSINNQPQHF.

This clonotype registers large by frequency. The chain links TRBV29-1 to TRBJ2-5; as DNA is missing, the TRBD2 call by TCRdb cannot be tested. Germline V lookup: CDR1 SQVTM, CDR2 ANQGSEA. This CDR3 comprises 15 residues. The CDR3 spells CSVAGGRTQVETQYF.

This clonotype is classed as large (0.1 to 1%) by frequency. The genes are TRBV20-1 and TRBJ1-2. The CDR3 loop spans 11 amino acids. Germline CDR1 DFQATT, CDR2 SNEGSKA (reference sequence). The CDR3 sequence is CSASPDYGYTF.

The chain carries TRBV20-1 and TRBJ1-2; TCRdb's D gene call, TRBD1, goes unchecked for lack of DNA. The CDR3 is 13 residues long. Germline V gene lookup returns CDR1 DFQATT and CDR2 SNEGSKA (reference sequence). The chain's CDR3 is CSAGTGLSYGYTF.